This entry lists 21 T cell receptor beta chains sequenced from one sample in a study of T-cell reconstitution after alpha-beta-depleted transplantation in children. It was with unique molecular identifiers that the TCRbeta library was prepared. TCRdb fed the PCR reads into MiXCR, producing one record per CDR3 protein. The table records 700,000 to 950,000 distinct CDR3 sequences, 15% to 20% of them present only once. The source was PBMCs, mostly from graft donor cells, collected 360 days after TCRalphabeta/CD19-depleted stem cell transplant. The receptors originated from a male patient between 10 and 17 years old who had a stem cell transplant for acute lymphoblastic leukemia, so the T cells may come from the graft donor.

This clonotype was seen a few times. The V and J genes are TRBV10-2 and TRBJ2-5, with TRBD2 identical over 7 bases. Trimming at V came to 7 bases and at J to 2 bases, leaving 16 bases not matched to a gene. CDR3 length equals 17 residues. Germline CDR1 and CDR2: WSHSY and SAAADI. In DNA form, the CDR3 reads TGCGCCAGCAACCAGGACTCGGGAGCGGGGCCGCAAGAGACCCAGTACTTC. Translated, it gives CASNQDSGAGPQETQYF.

This sequence joins TRBV6-6 and TRBJ1-1; 7 positions agree with TRBD1. V gave up 6 bases and J gave up 6 bases; unmatched junction bases: 1. CDR1 is MNHNY and CDR2 is SVGAGI in the germline V gene (reference sequence). The CDR3 has 11 amino acids. The CDR3 DNA is TGTGCCAGCAGCGGACAGGCTGAAGCTTTCTTT. Translating gives CASSGQAEAFF.

This clonotype was picked up many times. CDR3: CATSRGQSNTGELFF. The DNA of the CDR3 is TGTGCCACCAGCAGAGGCCAGTCGAACACCGGGGAGCTGTTTTTT. The chain links TRBV15 to TRBJ2-2; D not resolved. CDR3 length: 15 residues. V lost 1 base to trimming and J lost 0 bases, with 6 bases between them. Germline CDR1 reads LNHNV; CDR2 reads YYDKDF (reference sequence).

The sample holds a few counts of this clonotype. The genes are TRBV20-1 and TRBJ2-1, with TRBD2 matching 12 bases. The CDR3 contains 18 residues. The V segment lost 6 bases and the J segment 0 bases; nucleotides outside the gene matches: 12. Germline V lookup: CDR1 DFQATT, CDR2 SNEGSKA (reference sequence). The CDR3 loop is CSAPPGLAGGSSYNEQFF. The CDR3, as DNA: TGCAGTGCCCCCCCGGGACTAGCGGGTGGGAGCTCCTACAATGAGCAGTTCTTC.

The table lists this clonotype with a few counts. The chain joins TRBV3-1 to TRBJ2-4; tentative D call: TRBD2 (6 bases). The CDR3 runs 17 residues. V was clipped by 0 bases and J by 0 bases, with 12 bases between them. Germline CDR1 LGHDT, CDR2 YNNKEL (reference sequence). The CDR3 nucleotides are TGTGCCAGCAGCCAAGAGGCGGGAACCCTAGCCAAAAACATTCAGTACTTC. Its translation is CASSQEAGTLAKNIQYF.

The chain links TRBV2 to TRBJ1-5; 11 bases match TRBD1. The CDR3 runs to 19 residues. The germline V gene has CDR1 SNHLY and CDR2 FYNNEI. V lost 5 bases to trimming and J lost 0 bases; unmatched junction nucleotides: 12. The CDR3 sequence: CASSWDRDRGFNSNQPQHF. The CDR3, as DNA: TGTGCCAGCAGTTGGGACCGGGACAGGGGGTTTAATAGCAATCAGCCCCAGCATTTT.

There are many counts of this clonotype. The chain couples TRBV12-3 or TRBV12-4 to TRBJ1-1, with 8 bases fitting TRBD1. This CDR3 has 15 amino acids. J lost 5 bases, V lost 3 bases, and 8 bases had no gene match. The CDR3 DNA follows: TGTGCCAGCAGTTTTAGGGGCAGGGGGCTTACTGAAGCTTTCTTT. It codes for CASSFRGRGLTEAFF.

The chain is built from TRBV7-3 and TRBJ2-3, with D perhaps TRBD2 (7 bases). Germline CDR1 SGHTA, CDR2 FQGTGA. V lost 6 bases to trimming and J lost 4 bases, with 17 bases between them. The CDR3 runs 15 residues. The CDR3 loop is CASRRGGPGADTQYF. The CDR3 DNA sequence: TGTGCCAGCAGACGCGGGGGCCCCGGGGCAGATACGCAGTATTTT.

This clonotype was observed a few times. The J gene is TRBJ2-5, the V gene TRBV4-1; D gene unclear. Germline V lookup: CDR1 MGHRA, CDR2 YSYEKL. V was cut by 4 bases and J by 1 base, with 19 bases left in between. This CDR3 spans 17 amino acids. The chain's CDR3 is CASSRSARWGLQETQYF. For the CDR3, the DNA is TGCGCCAGCAGCCGGTCTGCTCGATGGGGTCTCCAAGAGACCCAGTACTTC.

This clonotype was found many times. The V and J genes are TRBV4-2 and TRBJ2-1; TRBD2 aligns across 15 bases. J was trimmed by 10 bases and V by 2 bases; bases with no gene match: 12. Germline lookup yields CDR1 LGHNA and CDR2 YNFKEQ. CDR3 length: 18 residues. CDR3 coding DNA: TGTGCCAGCAGCCAACCCATGACCGGGACTAGCGGGAGGAGGGAGCAGTTCTTC. Amino acids: CASSQPMTGTSGRREQFF.

The V and J genes are TRBV7-6 and TRBJ2-7; possibly TRBD1 for D (6 bases). The germline V gene has CDR1 SGHVS and CDR2 FNYEAQ. The V end was cut by 3 bases, the J end by 0 bases, with 15 bases between. The CDR3 consists of 16 residues. The CDR3 coding sequence is TGTGCCAGCAGCTTTATCCACAGGGATGTCTCCTACGAGCAGTACTTC. Protein sequence: CASSFIHRDVSYEQYF.

This clonotype was counted at least ten times. A junction boundary mismatches the germline segment, possibly from a read error. The genes are TRBV5-1 and TRBJ2-7; no definite D call. This CDR3 contains 11 residues. Germline CDR1 SGHRS, CDR2 YFSETQ. The CDR3 reads CASSLFYEQYF. The DNA of the CDR3 is TGTGCCAGCAGCTTGTTCTACGAGCAGTACTTC.

This chain links TRBV20-1 with TRBJ2-7; no clear D gene. Germline loops: CDR1 DFQATT, CDR2 SNEGSKA (reference sequence). The CDR3 totals 12 residues. Trimming took off 2 bases at V and 5 bases at J, with 10 bases between the two ends. CDR3 coding DNA: TGCAGTGCTAGAAATGGTATCCACGAGCAGTACTTC. Translated, it gives CSARNGIHEQYF.

This clonotype was counted a few times. This rearrangement joins TRBV5-1 to TRBJ2-3; 7 bases match TRBD2. V shed 1 base, J shed 6 bases, and the junction held 5 bases outside the gene matches. The germline gives CDR1 SGHRS, CDR2 YFSETQ. The CDR3 contains 14 residues. The CDR3: CASSLNVGGDTQYF. Here the CDR3 DNA reads TGCGCCAGCAGCTTGAATGTGGGAGGGGATACGCAGTATTTT.

The chain has TRBV5-1 and TRBJ2-6, with 11 bases lining up with TRBD1. Germline trimming cut 4 bases from V and 1 base from J; bases unmatched to any gene: 7. This CDR3 is built from 18 residues. Germline V gene lookup returns CDR1 SGHRS and CDR2 YFSETQ. The CDR3 spells CASSRSGTGGSGANVLTF. Written as DNA, the CDR3 is TGCGCCAGCAGCCGCTCCGGGACAGGGGGTTCTGGGGCCAACGTCCTGACTTTC.

This clonotype appeared a few times. The rearrangement joins TRBV5-1 to TRBJ2-2; 7 positions match TRBD1. The length of the CDR3 is 16 residues. V shed 4 bases and J 1 base; nucleotides not matched to a gene: 7. Germline-derived CDR1 and CDR2 are SGHRS and YFSETQ. CDR3: CASSKAGTVNTGELFF. CDR3 nucleotide sequence: TGCGCCAGCAGCAAGGCCGGGACAGTGAACACCGGGGAGCTGTTTTTT.

This clonotype was picked up a small number of times. The V call is TRBV6-5, the J call TRBJ2-6; maybe TRBD1 (6 bases). The V and J ends lost 2 bases and 4 bases respectively, with 18 bases between them. This CDR3 has 18 amino acids. Germline CDR1 MNHEY, CDR2 SVGAGI. For the CDR3, the DNA is TGTGCCAGCAGTTACACGGAAACGACAGGTGCCGGGGCCAACGTCCTGACTTTC. This encodes CASSYTETTGAGANVLTF.

V and J are TRBV6-1 and TRBJ2-7; 8 nucleotides agree with TRBD2. Trimming took 5 bases from V and 4 from J; bases not matched to a gene: 10. The germline V gene has CDR1 MNHNS and CDR2 SASEGT. This CDR3 has 15 residues. The CDR3 sequence: CASSRGAGVGYEQYF. Written as DNA, the CDR3 is TGTGCCAGCAGTAGAGGAGCGGGAGTCGGGTACGAGCAGTACTTC.

This clonotype has more than one count but fewer than ten. The V and J genes are TRBV11-1 and TRBJ2-2, with 7 bases fitting TRBD1. This CDR3 has 20 amino acids. Germline loops: CDR1 SGHAT, CDR2 FQDESV (reference sequence). Trimming cost V 5 bases and J 0 bases; bases outside gene matches: 18. This chain's CDR3 is CASSSTAGTATLANTGELFF. The CDR3 nucleotides read TGTGCCAGCAGCAGCACTGCCGGGACAGCAACCCTCGCGAACACCGGGGAGCTGTTTTTT.

This clonotype was recorded a few times. V is TRBV5-1 and J is TRBJ1-2; perhaps TRBD1 as D (6 bases). This CDR3 has 14 amino acids. V dropped 3 bases and J dropped 6 bases, with 15 bases sitting between them. Per germline, CDR1 SGHRS and CDR2 YFSETQ. CDR3 sequence: CASSSGRGAHGYTF. The CDR3 nucleotides are TGCGCCAGCAGCTCGGGCCGGGGGGCGCATGGCTACACCTTC.

This chain uses TRBV2 with TRBJ2-5, with D unresolved. Trimming cost V 2 bases and J 4 bases, with 5 bases left between them. The CDR3 covers 12 residues. The germline CDR1 and CDR2 sequences are SNHLY and FYNNEI. The CDR3 protein is CASSEFRETQYF. The CDR3, as DNA: TGTGCCAGCAGTGAATTTCGAGAGACCCAGTACTTC. Full variable domain (rest looked up from reference TRBV2 and TRBJ2-5): EPEVTQTPSHQVTQMGQEVILRCVPISNHLYFYWYRQILGQKVEFLVSFYNNEISEKSEIFDDQFSVERPDGSNFTLKIRSTKLEDSAMYFCASSEFRETQYFGPGTRLLVL.